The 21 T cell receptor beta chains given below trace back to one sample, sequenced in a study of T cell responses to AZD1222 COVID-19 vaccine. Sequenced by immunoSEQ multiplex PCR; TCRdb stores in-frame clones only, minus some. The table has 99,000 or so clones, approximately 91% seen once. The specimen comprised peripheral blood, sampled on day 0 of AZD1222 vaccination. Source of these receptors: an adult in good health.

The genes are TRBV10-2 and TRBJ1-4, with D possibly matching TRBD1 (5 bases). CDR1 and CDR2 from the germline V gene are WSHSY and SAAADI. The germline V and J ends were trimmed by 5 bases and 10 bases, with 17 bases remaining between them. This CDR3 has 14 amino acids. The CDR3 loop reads CASSYGTPDGKLFF. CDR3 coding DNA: TGCGCCAGCAGTTACGGGACGCCGGACGGAAAACTGTTTTTT.

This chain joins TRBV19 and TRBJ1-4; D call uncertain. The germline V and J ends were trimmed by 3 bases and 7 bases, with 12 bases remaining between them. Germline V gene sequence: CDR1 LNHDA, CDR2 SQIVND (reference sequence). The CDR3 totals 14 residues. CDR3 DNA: TGTGCCAGTAGTATGTGGCAGGATTCTGAAAAACTGTTTTTT. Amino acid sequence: CASSMWQDSEKLFF.

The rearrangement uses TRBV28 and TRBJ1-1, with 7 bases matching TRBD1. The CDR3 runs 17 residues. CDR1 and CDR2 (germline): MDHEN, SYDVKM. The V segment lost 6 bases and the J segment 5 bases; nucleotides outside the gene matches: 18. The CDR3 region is CASSPLGQVTGRTEAFF. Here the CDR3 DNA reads TGTGCCAGCAGCCCCCTCGGACAGGTAACGGGGAGAACTGAAGCTTTCTTT.

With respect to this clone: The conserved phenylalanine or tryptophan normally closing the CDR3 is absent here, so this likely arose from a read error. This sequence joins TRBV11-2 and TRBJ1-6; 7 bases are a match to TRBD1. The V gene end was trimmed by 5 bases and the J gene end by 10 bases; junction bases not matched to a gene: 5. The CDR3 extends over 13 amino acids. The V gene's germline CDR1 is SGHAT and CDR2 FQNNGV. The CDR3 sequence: CASSNDRESPLHL. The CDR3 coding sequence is TGTGCCAGCAGCAACGACAGGGAATCACCCCTCCACCTT.

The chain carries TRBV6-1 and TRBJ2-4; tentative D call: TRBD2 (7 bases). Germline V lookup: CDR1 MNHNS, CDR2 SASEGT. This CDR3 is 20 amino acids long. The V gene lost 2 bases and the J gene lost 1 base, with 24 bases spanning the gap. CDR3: CASSEFGRMGGPIAKNIQYF. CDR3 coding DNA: TGTGCCAGCAGTGAATTCGGCAGGATGGGGGGGCCCATTGCCAAAAACATTCAGTACTTC.

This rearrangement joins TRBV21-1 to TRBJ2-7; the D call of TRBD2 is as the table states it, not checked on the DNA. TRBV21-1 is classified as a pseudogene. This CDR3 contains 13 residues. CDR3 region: CASSKYGGDEQYF. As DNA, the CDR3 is TGTGCCAGCAGCAAATATGGAGGGGACGAGCAGTACTTC.

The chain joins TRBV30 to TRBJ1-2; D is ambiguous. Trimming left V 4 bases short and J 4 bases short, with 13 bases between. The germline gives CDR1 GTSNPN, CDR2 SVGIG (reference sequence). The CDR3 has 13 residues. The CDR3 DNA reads TGTGCCTGGACCCCCGACCTAGCCTATGGCTACACCTTC. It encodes CAWTPDLAYGYTF.

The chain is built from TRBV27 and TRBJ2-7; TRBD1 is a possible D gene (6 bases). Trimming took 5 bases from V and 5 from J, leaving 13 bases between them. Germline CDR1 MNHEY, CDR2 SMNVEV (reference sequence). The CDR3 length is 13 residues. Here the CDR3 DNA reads TGTGCCAGCAGTCCACTTAACAGGGACGAGCAGTACTTC. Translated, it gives CASSPLNRDEQYF.

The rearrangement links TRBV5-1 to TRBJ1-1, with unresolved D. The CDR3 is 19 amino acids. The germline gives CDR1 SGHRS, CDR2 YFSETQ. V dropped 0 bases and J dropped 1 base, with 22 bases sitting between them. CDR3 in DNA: TGCGCCAGCAGCTTGGTGTGGAGGGATGAGGTATCAAAGAACACTGAAGCTTTCTTT. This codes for CASSLVWRDEVSKNTEAFF.

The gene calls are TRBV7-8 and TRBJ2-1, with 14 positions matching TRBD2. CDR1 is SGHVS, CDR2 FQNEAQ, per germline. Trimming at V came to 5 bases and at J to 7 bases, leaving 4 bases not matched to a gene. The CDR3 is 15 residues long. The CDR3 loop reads CASSPWTSGGNEQFF. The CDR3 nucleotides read TGTGCCAGCAGCCCCTGGACTAGCGGGGGGAATGAGCAGTTCTTC.

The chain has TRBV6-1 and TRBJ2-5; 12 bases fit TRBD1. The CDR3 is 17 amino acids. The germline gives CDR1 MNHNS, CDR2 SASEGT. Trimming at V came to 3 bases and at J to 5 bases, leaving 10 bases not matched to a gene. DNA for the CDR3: TGTGCCAGCAGTGATAACCGGGACAGGGGGCGAGGGGAGACCCAGTACTTC. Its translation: CASSDNRDRGRGETQYF.

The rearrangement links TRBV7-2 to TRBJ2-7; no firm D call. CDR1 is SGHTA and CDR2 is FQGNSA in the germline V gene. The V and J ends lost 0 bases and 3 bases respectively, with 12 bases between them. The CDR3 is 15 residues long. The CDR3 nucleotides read TGTGCCAGCAGCTTAGCCTCATACAGTGACTACGAGCAGTACTTC. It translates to CASSLASYSDYEQYF.

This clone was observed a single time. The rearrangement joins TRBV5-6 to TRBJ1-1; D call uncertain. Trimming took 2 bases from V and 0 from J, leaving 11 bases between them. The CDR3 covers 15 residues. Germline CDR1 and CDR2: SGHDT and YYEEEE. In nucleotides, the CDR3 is TGTGCCAGCAGCTTTTATCCGAACATGAACACTGAAGCTTTCTTT. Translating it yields CASSFYPNMNTEAFF.

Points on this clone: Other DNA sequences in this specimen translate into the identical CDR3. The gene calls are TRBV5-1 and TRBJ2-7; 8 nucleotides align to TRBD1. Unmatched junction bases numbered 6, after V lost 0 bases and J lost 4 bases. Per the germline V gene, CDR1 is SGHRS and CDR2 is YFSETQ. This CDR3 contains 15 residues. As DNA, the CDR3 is TGCGCCAGCAGCTTGGCCGGGACAGGCGTTTACGAGCAGTACTTC. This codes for CASSLAGTGVYEQYF.

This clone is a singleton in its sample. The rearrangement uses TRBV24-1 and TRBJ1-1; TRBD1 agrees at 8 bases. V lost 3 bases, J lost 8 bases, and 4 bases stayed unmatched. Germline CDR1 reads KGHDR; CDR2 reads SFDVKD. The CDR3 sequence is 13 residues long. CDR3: CATSDPGTGEAFF. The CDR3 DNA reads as TGTGCCACCAGTGATCCCGGGACAGGAGAAGCTTTCTTT.

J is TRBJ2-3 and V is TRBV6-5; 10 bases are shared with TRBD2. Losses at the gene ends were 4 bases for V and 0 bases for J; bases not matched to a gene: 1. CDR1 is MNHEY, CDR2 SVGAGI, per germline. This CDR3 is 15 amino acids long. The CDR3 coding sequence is TGTGCCAGCAGTTTTAGCGGGGGGAGCACAGATACGCAGTATTTT. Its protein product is CASSFSGGSTDTQYF.

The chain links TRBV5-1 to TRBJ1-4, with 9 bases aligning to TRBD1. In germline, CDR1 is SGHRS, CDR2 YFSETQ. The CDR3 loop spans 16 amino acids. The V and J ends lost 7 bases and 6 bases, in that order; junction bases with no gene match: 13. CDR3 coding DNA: TGCGCCAGCGCGGGACAGGGTACGAGGGGGGATGAAAAACTGTTTTTT. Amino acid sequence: CASAGQGTRGDEKLFF.

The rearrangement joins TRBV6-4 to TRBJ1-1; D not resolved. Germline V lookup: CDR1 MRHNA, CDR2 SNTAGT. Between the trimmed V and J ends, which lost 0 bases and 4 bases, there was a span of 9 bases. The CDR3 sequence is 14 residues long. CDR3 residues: CASSDSAEGTEAFF. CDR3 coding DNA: TGTGCCAGCAGTGACTCTGCAGAGGGCACTGAAGCTTTCTTT.

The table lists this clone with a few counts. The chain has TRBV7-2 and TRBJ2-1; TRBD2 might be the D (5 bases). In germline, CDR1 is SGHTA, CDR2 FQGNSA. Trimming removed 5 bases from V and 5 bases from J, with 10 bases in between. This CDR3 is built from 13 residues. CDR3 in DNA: TGTGCCAGCAGCACCGGGAAAAACAATGAGCAGTTCTTC. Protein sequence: CASSTGKNNEQFF. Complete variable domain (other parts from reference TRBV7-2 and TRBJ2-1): GAGVSQSPSNKVTEKGKDVELRCDPISGHTALYWYRQSLGQGLEFLIYFQGNSAPDKSGLPSDRFSAERTGGSVSTLTIQRTQQEDSAVYLCASSTGKNNEQFFGPGTRLTVL.

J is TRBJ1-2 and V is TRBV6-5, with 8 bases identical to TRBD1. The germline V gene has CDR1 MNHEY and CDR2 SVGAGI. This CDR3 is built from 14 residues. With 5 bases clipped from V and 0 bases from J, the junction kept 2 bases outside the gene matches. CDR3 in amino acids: CASSPQGANYGYTF. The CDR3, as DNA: TGTGCCAGCAGTCCACAGGGGGCTAACTATGGCTACACCTTC.

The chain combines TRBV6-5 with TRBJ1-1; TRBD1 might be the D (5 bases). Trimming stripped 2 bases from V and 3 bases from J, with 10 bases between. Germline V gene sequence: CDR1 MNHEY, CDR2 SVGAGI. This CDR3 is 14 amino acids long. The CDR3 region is CASSYGTGDTEAFF. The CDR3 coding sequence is TGTGCCAGCAGTTACGGGACGGGAGACACTGAAGCTTTCTTT.